This T cell receptor beta chain was captured in a study of cytomegalovirus exposure and HLA in healthy donors. Study-wide findings and caveats: There was a cluster of highly shared sequence variants that was likely a sequencing artifact. DRB1 showed the most TCR associations and HLA-C the fewest in a later analysis, as rates varied by HLA locus. In a later analysis, V- and J-gene trimming of beta chains associated with a DCLRE1C missense variant, replicated independently.

Primers for the PCR totalled 60 Vbeta and 13 Jbeta. Repertoires were generated with immunoSEQ multiplex PCR, while TCRdb's copy carries only in-frame clones and drops some. The specimen's table records 220,000 or so clones. On this clone itself: What it recognizes is unknown.

The J segment lost 5 bases and the V segment lost 6 bases, leaving 6 bases of the junction unmatched. Germline CDR1 reads SQVTM; CDR2 reads ANQGSEA. The CDR3 consists of 12 residues. The chain is built from TRBV29-1 and TRBJ2-7, with TRBD1 matching 8 bases. The receptor comes from a girl aged 2-15 years in good health and CMV-seropositive. Material: PBMCs. In nucleotides, the CDR3 is TGCAGCGTCAGGACAGGGTCGGACGAGCAGTACTTC. Amino acid sequence: CSVRTGSDEQYF.